The 4 T cell receptor beta chains below come from one sample, sequenced in a study of T cell responses to AZD1222 COVID-19 vaccine. Clones were read by immunoSEQ multiplex PCR, and TCRdb kept only the in-frame ones, dropping some. The sample consists of 150,000 to 200,000 clones, approximately 91% of them appearing once. This sample comprised peripheral blood, obtained on day 0 of AZD1222 vaccination. All receptors derive from an adult in good health.

The chain recombines TRBV29-1 with TRBJ2-1; no clear D gene. In germline, CDR1 is SQVTM, CDR2 ANQGSEA. The CDR3 consists of 11 residues. Trimming removed 4 bases at V and 7 bases at J, with 8 bases between. CDR3 nucleotide sequence: TGCAGCGTTGGGGGAAGGAATGAGCAGTTCTTC. Its translation is CSVGGRNEQFF.

The rearrangement uses TRBV19 and TRBJ2-7; 11 nucleotides align to TRBD2. Germline V CDR1 and CDR2: LNHDA, SQIVND (reference sequence). With V trimmed by 5 bases and J by 3 bases, 6 bases remained unmatched. CDR3 size: 15 residues. Here the CDR3 DNA reads TGTGCCAGTAGTGTAACCCTAGCGGGAGGCTACGAGCAGTACTTC. Its translation is CASSVTLAGGYEQYF.

V is TRBV18 and J is TRBJ2-1; D unresolved. V lost 3 bases and J 6 bases, leaving 6 bases between the germline ends. Germline V gene data show CDR1 as KGHSH and CDR2 as LQKENI. This CDR3 region has 12 residues. CDR3 DNA sequence: TGTGCCAGCTCACCCTTGGGCAATGAGCAGTTCTTC. Translated, it gives CASSPLGNEQFF.

CDR3 loop: CASSFDQTYGYTF. The CDR3 DNA sequence: TGTGCCAGCAGCTTTGATCAAACCTATGGCTACACCTTC. The V call is TRBV7-9, the J call TRBJ1-2, with D unclear. Germline-derived CDR1 and CDR2 are SEHNR and FQNEAQ (reference sequence). CDR3 length: 13 amino acids. V lost 3 bases, J lost 4 bases, and 9 bases lay in between.